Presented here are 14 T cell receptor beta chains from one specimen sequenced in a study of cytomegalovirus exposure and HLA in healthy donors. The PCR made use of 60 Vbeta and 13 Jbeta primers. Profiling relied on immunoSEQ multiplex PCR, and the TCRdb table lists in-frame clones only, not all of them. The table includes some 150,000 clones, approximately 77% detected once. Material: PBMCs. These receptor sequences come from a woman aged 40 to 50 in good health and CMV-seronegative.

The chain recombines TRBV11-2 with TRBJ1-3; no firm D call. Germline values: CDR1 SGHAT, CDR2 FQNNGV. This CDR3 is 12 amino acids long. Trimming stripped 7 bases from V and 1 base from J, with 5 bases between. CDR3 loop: CASIHSGNTIYF. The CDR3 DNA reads TGTGCCAGCATCCATTCTGGAAACACCATATATTTT. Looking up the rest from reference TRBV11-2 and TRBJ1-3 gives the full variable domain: EAGVAQSPRYKIIEKRQSVAFWCNPISGHATLYWYQQILGQGPKLLIQFQNNGVVDDSQLPKDRFSAERLKGVDSTLKIQPAKLEDSAVYLCASIHSGNTIYFGEGSWLTVV.

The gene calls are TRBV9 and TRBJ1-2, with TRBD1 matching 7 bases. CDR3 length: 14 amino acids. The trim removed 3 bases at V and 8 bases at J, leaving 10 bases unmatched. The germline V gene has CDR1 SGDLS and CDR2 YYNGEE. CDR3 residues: CASSAVVGGKGYTF. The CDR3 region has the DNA TGTGCCAGCAGCGCCGTGGTAGGGGGCAAGGGCTACACCTTC.

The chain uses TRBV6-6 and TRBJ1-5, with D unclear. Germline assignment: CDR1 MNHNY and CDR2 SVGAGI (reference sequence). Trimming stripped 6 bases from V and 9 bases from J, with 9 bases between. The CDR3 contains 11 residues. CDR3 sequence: CASRAEGPQHF. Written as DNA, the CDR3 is TGTGCCAGCAGAGCCGAGGGGCCCCAGCATTTT.

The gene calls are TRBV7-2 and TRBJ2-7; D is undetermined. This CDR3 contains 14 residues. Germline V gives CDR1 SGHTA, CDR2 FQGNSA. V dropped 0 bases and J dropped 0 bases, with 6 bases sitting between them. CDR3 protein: CASSLAISSYEQYF. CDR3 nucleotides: TGTGCCAGCAGCTTAGCTATCAGCTCCTACGAGCAGTACTTC.

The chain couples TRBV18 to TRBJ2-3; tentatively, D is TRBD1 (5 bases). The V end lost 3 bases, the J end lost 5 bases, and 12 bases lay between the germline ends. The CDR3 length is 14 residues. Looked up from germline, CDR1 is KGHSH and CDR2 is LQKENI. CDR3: CASSPSQGIDTQYF. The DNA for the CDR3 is TGTGCCAGCTCACCGTCCCAGGGAATAGATACGCAGTATTTT.

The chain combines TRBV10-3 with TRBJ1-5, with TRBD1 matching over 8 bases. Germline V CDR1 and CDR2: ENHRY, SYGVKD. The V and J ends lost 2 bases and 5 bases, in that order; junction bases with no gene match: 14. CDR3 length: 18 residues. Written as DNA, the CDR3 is TGTGCCATCAGTGAGCGCCCTGGACAGGGAGAGAGGGATCAGCCCCAGCATTTT. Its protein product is CAISERPGQGERDQPQHF.

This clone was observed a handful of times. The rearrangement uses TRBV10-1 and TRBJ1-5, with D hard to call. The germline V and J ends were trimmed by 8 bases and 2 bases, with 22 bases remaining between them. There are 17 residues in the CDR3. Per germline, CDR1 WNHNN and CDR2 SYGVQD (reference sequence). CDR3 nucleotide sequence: TGCGCCAGCCGGCCTCGTATGGAACGGAGGGGCAATCAGCCCCAGCATTTT. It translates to CASRPRMERRGNQPQHF.

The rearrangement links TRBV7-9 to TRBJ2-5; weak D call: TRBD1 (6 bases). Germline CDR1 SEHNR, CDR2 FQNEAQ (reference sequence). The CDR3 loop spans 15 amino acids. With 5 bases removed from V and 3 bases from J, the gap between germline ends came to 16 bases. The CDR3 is CASSREQQGEETQYF. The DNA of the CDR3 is TGTGCCAGCAGCCGCGAACAACAGGGCGAAGAGACCCAGTACTTC.

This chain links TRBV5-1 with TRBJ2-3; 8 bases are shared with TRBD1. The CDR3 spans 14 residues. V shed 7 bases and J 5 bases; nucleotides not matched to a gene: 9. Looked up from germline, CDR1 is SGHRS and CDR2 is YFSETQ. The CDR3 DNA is TGCGCCAGCCGGCGACAGGGGACGGGAGATACGCAGTATTTT. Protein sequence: CASRRQGTGDTQYF. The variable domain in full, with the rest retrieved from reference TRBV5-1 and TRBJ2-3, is KAGVTQTPRYLIKTRGQQVTLSCSPISGHRSVSWYQQTPGQGLQFLFEYFSETQRNKGNFPGRFSGRQFSNSRSEMNVSTLELGDSALYLCASRRQGTGDTQYFGPGTRLTVL.

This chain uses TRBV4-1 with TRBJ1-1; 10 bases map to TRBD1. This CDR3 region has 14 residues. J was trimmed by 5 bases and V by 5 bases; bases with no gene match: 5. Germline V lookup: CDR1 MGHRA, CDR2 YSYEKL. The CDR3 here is CASSKGQGGTEAFF. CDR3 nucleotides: TGCGCCAGCAGCAAAGGACAGGGGGGTACTGAAGCTTTCTTT.

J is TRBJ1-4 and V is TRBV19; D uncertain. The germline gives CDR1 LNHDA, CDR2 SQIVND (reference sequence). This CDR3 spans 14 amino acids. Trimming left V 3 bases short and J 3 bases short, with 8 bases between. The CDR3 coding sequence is TGTGCCAGTAGTATCTTGCAGGCTAATGAAAAACTGTTTTTT. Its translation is CASSILQANEKLFF. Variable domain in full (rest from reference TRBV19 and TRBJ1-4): DGGITQSPKYLFRKEGQNVTLSCEQNLNHDAMYWYRQDPGQGLRLIYYSQIVNDFQKGDIAEGYSVSREKKESFPLTVTSAQKNPTAFYLCASSILQANEKLFFGSGTQLSVL.

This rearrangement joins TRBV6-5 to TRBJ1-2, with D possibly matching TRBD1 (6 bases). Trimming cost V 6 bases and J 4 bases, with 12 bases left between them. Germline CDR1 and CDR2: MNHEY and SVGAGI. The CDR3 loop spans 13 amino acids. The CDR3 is CASSRQETYGYTF. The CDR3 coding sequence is TGTGCCAGCAGCCGACAGGAAACCTATGGCTACACCTTC.

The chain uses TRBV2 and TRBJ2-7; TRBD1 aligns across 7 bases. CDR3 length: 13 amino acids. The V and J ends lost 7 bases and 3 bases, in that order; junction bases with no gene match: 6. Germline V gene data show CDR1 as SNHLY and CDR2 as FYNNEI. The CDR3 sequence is CASKGSGGYEQYF. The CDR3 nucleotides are TGTGCCAGCAAAGGGTCAGGGGGCTACGAGCAGTACTTC. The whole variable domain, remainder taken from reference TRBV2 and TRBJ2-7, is EPEVTQTPSHQVTQMGQEVILRCVPISNHLYFYWYRQILGQKVEFLVSFYNNEISEKSEIFDDQFSVERPDGSNFTLKIRSTKLEDSAMYFCASKGSGGYEQYFGPGTRLTVT.

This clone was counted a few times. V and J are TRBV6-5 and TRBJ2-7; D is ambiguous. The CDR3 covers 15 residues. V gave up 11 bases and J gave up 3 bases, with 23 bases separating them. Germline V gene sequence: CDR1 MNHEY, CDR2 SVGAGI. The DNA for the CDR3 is TGTGCCGGCTGCTCTAGGTTAAATGCGGTCTACGAGCAGTACTTC. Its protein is CAGCSRLNAVYEQYF.